This TCR beta chain was observed in a study of yellow fever vaccine responses in identical twins. The length of the CDR3 is 14 residues. V gave up 3 bases and J gave up 9 bases, with 15 bases separating them. Germline loops: CDR1 SGHAT, CDR2 FQNNGV. Each CDR3 protein is one row after TCRdb ran MiXCR on the RT-PCR reads. Of around 6,900 distinct CDR3 sequences listed, roughly 89% were seen once; the top ten hold around 3.4%. Findings of the study overall: Twins reportedly appeared to share part of their vaccine T cell response while keeping part individual.

Concerning this clonotype itself: What it binds is unknown.

The source is a woman between 18 and 29 years old who received the yellow fever vaccine. Sequencing was performed on T cells from blood (PBMCs), unsorted or a sorted subset (not recorded which), taken before or after yellow fever vaccination (not recorded which). The J gene is TRBJ2-1, the V gene TRBV11-2; D is tentatively TRBD1 or TRBD2 (5 bases each). CDR3 in DNA: TGTGCCAGCAGCTTGTTTGGGGGATTGGGTGAGCAGTTCTTC. It is translated as CASSLFGGLGEQFF.